One sample yielded the 24 T cell receptor beta chains listed below, sequenced in a study of cytomegalovirus exposure and HLA in healthy donors. Primers: 60 Vbeta forward and 13 Jbeta reverse. The method was immunoSEQ multiplex PCR; TCRdb's version includes in-frame clones alone and lacks a portion of them. Of about 160,000 clones listed, roughly 80% were seen once; the top ten hold roughly 2%. Sequenced input: PBMCs. These receptors were taken from a human donor in good health.

The chain recombines TRBV7-8 with TRBJ2-5, with 11 bases that match TRBD1. In germline, CDR1 is SGHVS, CDR2 FQNEAQ. Trimming took 5 bases from V and 1 from J; bases not matched to a gene: 3. This CDR3 comprises 15 residues. CDR3 region: CASSRDRGFQETQYF. The CDR3 DNA reads as TGTGCCAGCAGCAGGGACAGGGGGTTCCAAGAGACCCAGTACTTC. Full variable domain (remainder filled in from reference TRBV7-8 and TRBJ2-5): GAGVSQSPRYKVAKRGQDVALRCDPISGHVSLFWYQQALGQGPEFLTYFQNEAQLDKSGLPSDRFFAERPEGSVSTLKIQRTQQEDSAVYLCASSRDRGFQETQYFGPGTRLLVL.

V is TRBV6-5 and J is TRBJ2-3; D not certain. The CDR3 is 13 residues long. The V gene's germline CDR1 is MNHEY and CDR2 SVGAGI. With 6 bases removed from V and 0 bases from J, the gap between germline ends came to 7 bases. The CDR3 loop is CASSPLSTDTQYF. The CDR3 nucleotides read TGTGCCAGCAGCCCACTTAGCACAGATACGCAGTATTTT.

This clone was counted a few times. The V and J genes are TRBV7-9 and TRBJ2-7; no reliable D call. Germline loops: CDR1 SEHNR, CDR2 FQNEAQ (reference sequence). V lost 5 bases to trimming and J lost 1 base, with 12 bases between them. CDR3 length equals 14 residues. CDR3 protein: CASSQPRVSYEQYF. CDR3 in DNA: TGTGCCAGCAGCCAACCCCGGGTATCCTACGAGCAGTACTTC.

The chain carries TRBV11-3 and TRBJ1-2; TRBD1 matches at 7 bases. The CDR3 runs to 13 residues. The trim removed 5 bases at V and 5 bases at J, leaving 5 bases unmatched. Germline V lookup: CDR1 SGHNT, CDR2 YENEEA. This chain's CDR3 is CASSGGQSYGYTF. In nucleotides, the CDR3 is TGTGCCAGCAGCGGGGGACAGAGTTATGGCTACACCTTC.

This rearrangement joins TRBV21-1 to TRBJ1-2; whether TRBD1, the table's D call, matches the DNA was not checked. TRBV21-1 is shown as a pseudogene. The CDR3 contains 13 residues. The CDR3, as DNA: TGTGCCAGCAGATACAGGGGGCTCTATGGCTACACCTTC. Protein sequence: CASRYRGLYGYTF.

V usage is TRBV6-5 and J usage is TRBJ1-3, with D tentatively TRBD1 (6 bases). V lost 7 bases, J lost 7 bases, and 11 bases lay in between. Germline CDR1 MNHEY, CDR2 SVGAGI. The CDR3 is made up of 12 amino acids. CDR3 sequence (DNA): TGTGCCAGCACTTCCCAGGGGAACACCATATATTTT. Its translation is CASTSQGNTIYF.

This chain uses TRBV15 with TRBJ2-1; no reliable D call. In germline, CDR1 is LNHNV, CDR2 YYDKDF (reference sequence). V lost 4 bases and J lost 10, with 23 bases in between. CDR3 length: 16 amino acids. The CDR3, as DNA: TGTGCCACCAGCACCGAACCCGCATCCTACTACTACGAGCAGTTCTTC. As protein: CATSTEPASYYYEQFF. Combining the CDR3 with reference TRBV15 and TRBJ2-1 gives the whole variable domain DAMVIQNPRYQVTQFGKPVTLSCSQTLNHNVMYWYQQKSSQAPKLLFHYYDKDFNNEADTPDNFQSRRPNTSFCFLDIRSPGLGDTAMYLCATSTEPASYYYEQFFGPGTRLTVL.

This clone showed up just a few times. The gene calls are TRBV25-1 and TRBJ2-2; D is ambiguous. From germline, CDR1 is MGHDK and CDR2 SYGVNS. CDR3 length: 14 amino acids. The germline V and J ends were trimmed by 1 base and 4 bases, with 7 bases remaining between them. The DNA for the CDR3 is TGTGCCAGCAGTGAATCGGGTTCCACCGGGGAGCTGTTTTTT. This encodes CASSESGSTGELFF.

The rearrangement uses TRBV7-2 and TRBJ2-5, with D possibly being TRBD1 (6 bases). CDR3 length: 15 residues. Germline lookup yields CDR1 SGHTA and CDR2 FQGNSA. V lost 2 bases to trimming and J lost 5 bases, with 15 bases between them. In nucleotides, the CDR3 is TGTGCCAGCAGCTTATCCTATGGGGGCGGGGAGACCCAGTACTTC. Its translation: CASSLSYGGGETQYF.

This chain joins TRBV9 and TRBJ2-7; D is perhaps TRBD2 (6 bases). Trimming removed 5 bases from V and 6 bases from J, with 21 bases in between. The CDR3 runs 15 residues. CDR1 and CDR2 from the germline V gene are SGDLS and YYNGEE. CDR3: CASSTNAGGRAEQYF. Written as DNA, the CDR3 is TGTGCCAGCAGTACCAATGCCGGGGGTCGTGCCGAGCAGTACTTC.

The rearrangement links TRBV4-1 to TRBJ1-4; the D is unclear. The germline V gene has CDR1 MGHRA and CDR2 YSYEKL. Trimming stripped 4 bases from V and 8 bases from J, with 14 bases between. The CDR3 has 14 amino acids. CDR3: CASSPEGLKEKLFF. The CDR3 DNA sequence: TGCGCCAGCAGCCCAGAAGGACTGAAGGAAAAACTGTTTTTT.

The chain joins TRBV5-1 to TRBJ2-2, with 11 bases identical to TRBD2. Germline V gives CDR1 SGHRS, CDR2 YFSETQ. CDR3 length: 17 residues. V shed 0 bases, J shed 6 bases, and the junction held 7 bases outside the gene matches. CDR3 region: CASSLASGGPRAGELFF. CDR3 nucleotides: TGCGCCAGCAGCTTGGCTAGCGGGGGGCCCAGGGCCGGGGAGCTGTTTTTT. The full variable domain, in which reference TRBV5-1 and TRBJ2-2 provide the parts outside the CDR3, is KAGVTQTPRYLIKTRGQQVTLSCSPISGHRSVSWYQQTPGQGLQFLFEYFSETQRNKGNFPGRFSGRQFSNSRSEMNVSTLELGDSALYLCASSLASGGPRAGELFFGEGSRLTVL.

The chain uses TRBV19 and TRBJ2-4; a weak D match, TRBD1 (6 bases). The V gene's germline CDR1 is LNHDA and CDR2 SQIVND (reference sequence). This CDR3 spans 14 amino acids. V dropped 5 bases and J dropped 6 bases, with 14 bases sitting between them. CDR3 in DNA: TGTGCCAGTAGTTCACATGGACAGCCAAACATTCAGTACTTC. It codes for CASSSHGQPNIQYF. Full variable domain (outside the CDR3, taken from reference TRBV19 and TRBJ2-4): DGGITQSPKYLFRKEGQNVTLSCEQNLNHDAMYWYRQDPGQGLRLIYYSQIVNDFQKGDIAEGYSVSREKKESFPLTVTSAQKNPTAFYLCASSSHGQPNIQYFGAGTRLSVL.

The V gene is TRBV4-3, the J gene TRBJ1-6; D is unresolved. Germline V gene lookup returns CDR1 LGHNA and CDR2 YSLEER. Deletions cut 1 base from V and 0 bases from J, with 7 bases between. This CDR3 is built from 16 residues. The CDR3 protein is CASSQVEGSYNSPLHF. CDR3 DNA sequence: TGCGCCAGCAGCCAAGTTGAGGGCTCCTATAATTCACCCCTCCACTTT.

The chain is built from TRBV11-3 and TRBJ1-1; tentative D call: TRBD1 (6 bases). Germline-derived CDR1 and CDR2 are SGHNT and YENEEA. The V and J ends lost 5 bases and 1 base respectively, with 11 bases between them. This CDR3 region has 14 residues. The CDR3 region is CASSRSQGNTEAFF. In nucleotides, the CDR3 is TGTGCCAGCAGCAGATCACAGGGGAACACTGAAGCTTTCTTT.

J is TRBJ1-2 and V is TRBV9; TRBD1 matches 10 bases. The J segment lost 8 bases and the V segment lost 7 bases, leaving 5 bases of the junction unmatched. The length of the CDR3 is 12 residues. Germline CDR1 is SGDLS and CDR2 is YYNGEE. The CDR3 bases are TGTGCCAGCGGGGACAGGGGCAACGGCTACACCTTC. Amino acid sequence: CASGDRGNGYTF.

As concerns this clone: Different DNA sequences within this sample yield the same CDR3. The chain employs TRBV2 and TRBJ2-5; a weak D match, TRBD2 (6 bases). CDR3 length: 13 residues. Germline V CDR1 and CDR2: SNHLY, FYNNEI. The V end was cut by 7 bases, the J end by 5 bases, with 14 bases between. CDR3 in amino acids: CASISSGEETQYF. Here the CDR3 DNA reads TGTGCCAGCATCAGTTCGGGAGAGGAGACCCAGTACTTC.

V is TRBV19 and J is TRBJ2-5; TRBD2 matches 15 bases. This CDR3 spans 16 amino acids. Per germline, CDR1 LNHDA and CDR2 SQIVND (reference sequence). The V segment lost 3 bases and the J segment 5 bases; nucleotides outside the gene matches: 4. The chain's CDR3 is CASSMGLAGGEETQYF. The CDR3 DNA sequence: TGTGCCAGTAGTATGGGACTAGCGGGGGGAGAGGAGACCCAGTACTTC.

The V call is TRBV15, the J call TRBJ2-5; 7 positions match TRBD1. V gave up 3 bases and J gave up 4 bases; unmatched junction bases: 11. The CDR3 runs 16 residues. The V gene's germline CDR1 is LNHNV and CDR2 YYDKDF (reference sequence). CDR3 sequence reads: CATSSDLGGLSETQYF. In DNA, the CDR3 is TGTGCCACCAGCAGTGACTTAGGGGGCCTCTCAGAGACCCAGTACTTC. The full variable domain, its missing parts supplied by reference TRBV15 and TRBJ2-5, is DAMVIQNPRYQVTQFGKPVTLSCSQTLNHNVMYWYQQKSSQAPKLLFHYYDKDFNNEADTPDNFQSRRPNTSFCFLDIRSPGLGDTAMYLCATSSDLGGLSETQYFGPGTRLLVL.

A few counts support this clone. The J gene is TRBJ2-2, the V gene TRBV7-6; TRBD1 aligns across 7 bases. The CDR3 is 15 residues long. CDR1 and CDR2 from the germline V gene are SGHVS and FNYEAQ. After removal of 5 bases from V and 6 bases from J, the junction contained 9 bases not matched to a gene. DNA of the CDR3: TGTGCCAGCAGCCAAGGGGGCTTCTTCGCCGGGGAGCTGTTTTTT. Amino acids: CASSQGGFFAGELFF.

For the CDR3, the DNA is TGTGCCAGCAGCCGCGGAGGGGATCAGCCCCAGCATTTT. Translated: CASSRGGDQPQHF. The genes are TRBV14 and TRBJ1-5; a weak D match, TRBD1 (5 bases). CDR3 length equals 13 residues. V lost 4 bases and J lost 5, with 9 bases in between. The germline CDR1 and CDR2 sequences are SGHDN and FVKESK. Full variable domain (remainder filled in from reference TRBV14 and TRBJ1-5): EAGVTQFPSHSVIEKGQTVTLRCDPISGHDNLYWYRRVMGKEIKFLLHFVKESKQDESGMPNNRFLAERTGGTYSTLKVQPAELEDSGVYFCASSRGGDQPQHFGDGTRLSIL.

The rearrangement joins TRBV9 to TRBJ2-1; D not certain. The CDR3 covers 15 residues. Germline V gene lookup returns CDR1 SGDLS and CDR2 YYNGEE. Trimming cost V 3 bases and J 4 bases, with 14 bases left between them. The CDR3 coding sequence is TGTGCCAGCAGCGGGGCCATATTCAGATACAATGAGCAGTTCTTC. Protein product: CASSGAIFRYNEQFF.

The gene calls are TRBV9 and TRBJ1-2, with 9 nucleotides matching TRBD1. With 4 bases clipped from V and 4 bases from J, the junction kept 5 bases outside the gene matches. CDR1 is SGDLS and CDR2 is YYNGEE in the germline V gene. There are 14 residues in the CDR3. The CDR3 loop is CASSRGTGSYGYTF. CDR3 DNA: TGTGCCAGCAGCCGGGGGACAGGGAGCTATGGCTACACCTTC.

The chain has TRBV7-9 and TRBJ2-5, with TRBD1 matching over 8 bases. The CDR3 runs 15 residues. The germline gives CDR1 SEHNR, CDR2 FQNEAQ (reference sequence). J was trimmed by 2 bases and V by 4 bases; bases with no gene match: 6. The CDR3, as DNA: TGTGCCAGCAGCTCACCGGACAGGGCTCAAGAGACCCAGTACTTC. It codes for CASSSPDRAQETQYF.